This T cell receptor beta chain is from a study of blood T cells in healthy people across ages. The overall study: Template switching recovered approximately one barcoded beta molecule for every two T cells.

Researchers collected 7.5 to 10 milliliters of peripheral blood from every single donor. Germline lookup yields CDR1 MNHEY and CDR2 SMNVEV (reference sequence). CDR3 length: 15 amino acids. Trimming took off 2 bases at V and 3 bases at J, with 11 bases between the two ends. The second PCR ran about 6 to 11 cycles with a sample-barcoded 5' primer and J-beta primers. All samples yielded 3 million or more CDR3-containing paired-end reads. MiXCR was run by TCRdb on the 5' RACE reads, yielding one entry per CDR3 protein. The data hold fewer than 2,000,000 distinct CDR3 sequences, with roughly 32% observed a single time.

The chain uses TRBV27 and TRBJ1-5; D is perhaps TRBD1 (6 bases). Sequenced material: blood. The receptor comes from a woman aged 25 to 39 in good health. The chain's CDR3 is CASSLGPGVNQPQHF. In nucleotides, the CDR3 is TGTGCCAGCAGTTTAGGGCCAGGGGTCAATCAGCCCCAGCATTTT.